The rows below give T cell receptor beta chains drawn from one sample of a study of shared clonotypes between healthy human individuals. TCRdb keeps only in-frame clones here, not all; method: immunoSEQ multiplex PCR. The sample comprises roughly 1,100,000 clones, roughly 80% of which are singletons, and 1.4% to 1.5% rests with the top ten. Material for sequencing was memory CD4+ T cells sorted from blood. All receptors derive from a young man in good health. Both conserved end residues are part of each CDR3. The D gene is left open where the match is weak. Not every row has a clone size; where given, it reads once, few, many or a size class.

CASSEWSDRGHEQYF	TGTGCCAGCAGTGAATGGTCGGACAGGGGCCACGAGCAGTACTTC	TRBV25-1	TRBJ2-7	15	.	TRBD1
CASSLYRNTEAFF	TGTGCCAGCAGTTTATACAGGAACACTGAAGCTTTCTTT	TRBV27	TRBJ1-1	13	few	.
CASSFLSGGLYTQYF	TGTGCCAGCAGCTTTCTTAGCGGGGGGCTGTATACGCAGTATTTT	TRBV7-9	TRBJ2-3	15	.	TRBD2
CASSEDRPLLYEQYF	TGTGCCAGCAGTGAGGACCGACCGCTACTTTACGAGCAGTACTTC	TRBV2	TRBJ2-7	15	.	.
CASSLAGRGAFF	TGTGCCAGCAGCTTAGCCGGGCGGGGGGCGTTCTTC	TRBV7-2	TRBJ2-1	12	.	TRBD2
CASSLGQGATGELFF	TGTGCCAGCTCACTCGGACAGGGGGCGACCGGGGAGCTGTTTTTT	TRBV18	TRBJ2-2	15	once	TRBD1
CASSQYWTGDLQGYTF	TGCGCCAGCAGCCAGTATTGGACAGGGGATCTTCAGGGCTACACCTTC	TRBV4-3	TRBJ1-2	16	.	TRBD1
CASSQTGAGEEKLFF	TGTGCCAGCAGTCAGACAGGGGCGGGAGAGGAAAAACTGTTTTTT	TRBV5-4	TRBJ1-4	15	.	TRBD1
CAISESGARYGYTF	TGTGCCATCAGTGAATCGGGGGCGCGCTATGGCTACACCTTC	TRBV10-3	TRBJ1-2	14	.	.
CSATFSYNEQFF	TGCAGCGCAACATTCTCCTACAATGAGCAGTTCTTC	TRBV29-1	TRBJ2-1	12	few	.
CASSIVAGSNQPQHF	TGTGCCAGTAGTATAGTGGCGGGTAGCAATCAGCCCCAGCATTTT	TRBV19	TRBJ1-5	15	.	.
CASSGDSANNYGYTF	TGTGCCAGCAGTGGGGACAGCGCCAATAACTATGGCTACACCTTC	TRBV6-5	TRBJ1-2	15	.	TRBD1
CASSAEETQYF	TGTGCCAGCAGCGCCGAAGAGACCCAGTACTTC	TRBV7-6	TRBJ2-5	11	.	.
CASRPGLAGERETQYF	TGTGCCAGCAGACCGGGACTAGCGGGAGAGCGGGAGACCCAGTACTTC	TRBV2	TRBJ2-5	16	.	TRBD2
CASTLGGGGNREQFF	TGTGCCAGCACCCTTGGGGGCGGGGGGAATCGGGAGCAGTTCTTC	TRBV5-6	TRBJ2-1	15	once	TRBD2
CASKGPGPPYEQYF	TGTGCCAGCAAAGGACCGGGGCCCCCCTACGAGCAGTACTTC	TRBV28	TRBJ2-7	14	once	.
CASSMVGQGANEQYF	TGCGCCAGCAGCATGGTGGGACAGGGGGCTAACGAGCAGTACTTC	TRBV5-1	TRBJ2-7	15	.	TRBD1
CSVEQGANEQYF	TGCAGCGTTGAACAGGGGGCGAACGAGCAGTACTTC	TRBV29-1	TRBJ2-7	12	.	TRBD1
CASGNAGEQYF	TGTGCCAGCGGAAATGCGGGCGAGCAGTACTTC	TRBV2	TRBJ2-7	11	.	.
CASSLASSGGVETQYF	TGCGCCAGCAGCTTGGCCTCTAGCGGGGGTGTGGAGACCCAGTACTTC	TRBV5-1	TRBJ2-5	16	.	TRBD2
CASSLGLAVDVDTQYF	TGTGCCAGCAGCTTAGGACTAGCGGTAGATGTAGATACGCAGTATTTT	TRBV7-2	TRBJ2-3	16	few	TRBD2
CASSQVGGAVADTQYF	TGTGCCAGCAGCCAAGTCGGGGGGGCCGTGGCAGATACGCAGTATTTT	TRBV14	TRBJ2-3	16	.	TRBD2
CASSNPEGGDYEQYF	TGTGCCAGCAGTAATCCTGAGGGGGGGGACTACGAGCAGTACTTC	TRBV27	TRBJ2-7	15	.	.
CASSQVSGVSGNTIYF	TGTGCCAGCAGCCAAGTTTCAGGGGTCTCTGGAAACACCATATATTTT	TRBV14	TRBJ1-3	16	.	.
CASSEGGITGELFF	TGTGCCAGTAGTGAAGGGGGTATCACCGGGGAGCTGTTTTTT	TRBV19	TRBJ2-2	14	.	.
CASSPGTSGVSYNEQFF	TGCGCCAGCAGCCCCGGGACTAGCGGGGTTTCCTACAATGAGCAGTTCTTC	TRBV5-1	TRBJ2-1	17	.	TRBD2
CASSQGTATEAFF	TGTGCCAGCAGCCAGGGGACCGCGACTGAAGCTTTCTTT	TRBV7-2	TRBJ1-1	13	.	.
CASTRDSSLGEQFF	TGTGCCAGCACCAGGGACAGTTCCTTGGGTGAGCAGTTCTTC	TRBV2	TRBJ2-1	14	.	TRBD1
CATSTFIGTANSNQPQHF	TGTGCCACCAGCACATTCATCGGGACAGCGAATAGCAATCAGCCCCAGCATTTT	TRBV15	TRBJ1-5	18	.	TRBD1
CASFAPMNTEAFF	TGTGCCAGCTTTGCCCCCATGAACACTGAAGCTTTCTTT	TRBV6-5	TRBJ1-1	13	.	.
CASSERINQPQHF	TGTGCCAGCAGCGAACGAATAAATCAGCCCCAGCATTTT	TRBV7-8	TRBJ1-5	13	.	.
CASSPRGGDTDTQYF	TGTGCCAGCAGCCCCCGAGGGGGAGACACAGATACGCAGTATTTT	TRBV7-8	TRBJ2-3	15	few	.
CASSQGFGGAGTDTQYF	TGCGCCAGCAGCCAAGGTTTCGGCGGGGCAGGGACAGATACGCAGTATTTT	TRBV4-1	TRBJ2-3	17	.	.
CATLRTANTGELFF	TGTGCCACCCTACGGACAGCGAACACCGGGGAGCTGTTTTTT	TRBV28	TRBJ2-2	14	.	.
CASSQGLAGAYEQYF	TGTGCCAGCAGTCAAGGACTAGCGGGGGCCTACGAGCAGTACTTC	TRBV5-5	TRBJ2-7	15	.	TRBD2
CSVEDVGRGGETQYF	TGCAGCGTTGAAGACGTGGGGCGGGGTGGTGAGACCCAGTACTTC	TRBV29-1	TRBJ2-5	15	.	.
CASSSGRDNTEAFF	TGCGCCAGCAGCTCGGGCAGAGATAACACTGAAGCTTTCTTT	TRBV5-1	TRBJ1-1	14	.	.
CSARDVWEQYF	TGCAGTGCTAGAGATGTCTGGGAGCAGTACTTC	TRBV20-1	TRBJ2-7	11	.	.
CASSRTPGGEKLFF	TGTGCCAGCAGTCGAACCCCGGGGGGTGAAAAACTGTTTTTT	TRBV28	TRBJ1-4	14	.	.
CASSISGIDRGTKNIQYF	TGTGCCAGTAGTATCTCCGGGATAGACAGGGGAACCAAAAACATTCAGTACTTC	TRBV19	TRBJ2-4	18	.	TRBD1
CASSPGLAGEQFF	TGCGCCAGCAGCCCGGGACTAGCGGGCGAGCAGTTCTTC	TRBV10-1	TRBJ2-1	13	once	TRBD2
CATSSLGDRTEAFF	TGTGCCACCTCTTCCCTCGGGGACAGGACTGAAGCTTTCTTT	TRBV25-1	TRBJ1-1	14	few	TRBD1
CASSEAGTNYGYTF	TGTGCCAGCAGTGAAGCAGGTACTAACTATGGCTACACCTTC	TRBV6-1	TRBJ1-2	14	.	.
CASSVVEGETQYF	TGTGCCAGCAGCGTAGTGGAAGGAGAGACCCAGTACTTC	TRBV9	TRBJ2-5	13	.	.